This T cell receptor (beta chain) was captured in a study of Tregs in tolerant kidney transplant recipients. The wider study: Mixed chimerism was transient after nonmyeloablative marrow transplants from related graft donors.

Produced via immunoSEQ multiplex PCR; TCRdb's table is partial and in-frame only. This table has some 80,000 clones, 95% to 98% appearing once. The V gene end was trimmed by 2 bases and the J gene end by 8 bases; junction bases not matched to a gene: 8. The CDR3 runs 16 residues. Looked up from germline, CDR1 is WNHNN and CDR2 is SYGVQD (reference sequence). General study points: No direct test of biological reproducibility was done here. Findings come from small patient numbers and require larger validation.

Unstimulated Tregs (CD4+CD25+CD127-) and CD4+CD25- non-Tregs were sorted from PBMCs. As regards this clone: Antigen specificity is unknown.

Source: CD4+ T cells from blood, taken before the transplant. The genes are TRBV10-1 and TRBJ2-2, with TRBD2 identical over 10 bases. The origin of this receptor is a human donor who received a combined kidney and bone marrow transplant. The CDR3, as DNA: TGCGCCAGCAGTGAGCTTATAGCGGGAGGCAGTGGGGAGCTGTTTTTT. Encoded protein: CASSELIAGGSGELFF.